The rows below give T cell receptor beta chains drawn from one sample of a study of CD8+ T cells in alopecia areata. TCRdb's copy holds only in-frame clones and misses some; the assay was immunoSEQ multiplex PCR. The table includes around 150,000 clones, about three fifths detected once. The sample taken for sequencing was CD4+ T cells sorted from blood. The receptors derive from a human donor in good health. CDR3s include the opening cysteine and the closing phenylalanine or tryptophan. The D gene is left open where the match is weak. Some rows mark clone size as missing; the rest say once, few, many or name a class of expanded clone.

D	V	J	size	DNA	CDR3
-	TRBV7-2	TRBJ1-5	few	TGTGCGTCTTCGGGGAGCAATCAGCCCCAGCATTTT	CASSGSNQPQHF
TRBD2	TRBV29-1	TRBJ2-7	-	TGCAGCGTTGGAGGCCCGGGACTAGCGGGAGGACATAGGGAGCAGTACTTC	CSVGGPGLAGGHREQYF
-	TRBV19	TRBJ2-6	-	TGTGCCAGTAGTATTCATAGCTCTGGGGCCAACGTCCTGACTTTC	CASSIHSSGANVLTF
-	TRBV30	TRBJ1-2	-	TGTGCCTGGAGGCGGGGCCAACACTATGGCTACACCTTC	CAWRRGQHYGYTF
-	TRBV5-1	TRBJ2-5	few	TGCGCCAGCAGCTTGGGGGGCCCTCAAGAGACCCAGTACTTC	CASSLGGPQETQYF
-	TRBV19	TRBJ1-5	few	TGTGCCAGTCAGGACATTGGCAATCAGCCCCAGCATTTT	CASQDIGNQPQHF
-	TRBV11-2	TRBJ1-3	-	TGTGCCAGCGGAACGGGGGGGGACACCATATATTTT	CASGTGGDTIYF
-	TRBV29-1	TRBJ1-2	few	TGTCTCAGTTCCGGTTCTAATGGCTACACCTTC	CLSSGSNGYTF
-	TRBV6-1	TRBJ2-5	-	TGTGCCAGCAGTGCCATGATACAGGGTAGAAAATCCCAAGAGACCCAGTACTTC	CASSAMIQGRKSQETQYF
-	TRBV7-2	TRBJ2-7	-	TGTGCCAGCAGCTTAGGGTCCGGAAGTCACTACGAGCAGTACTTC	CASSLGSGSHYEQYF
-	TRBV29-1	TRBJ1-1	-	TGCAGCGTTGTAGGCGCCAGGAGTGGGAACACTGAAGCTTTCTTT	CSVVGARSGNTEAFF
-	TRBV2	TRBJ1-2	once	TGTGCCAGCATGGGGTCGGTGGGAGCTGGCTACACCTTC	CASMGSVGAGYTF
-	TRBV7-2	TRBJ2-5	-	TGTGCCAGCAGCTTAGACAGCTCCTACCAAGAGACCCAGTACTTC	CASSLDSSYQETQYF
-	TRBV7-2	TRBJ2-5	-	TGTGCCAGCAGCAAACCACCATTTTCGGAGGGAGAGACCCAGTACTTC	CASSKPPFSEGETQYF
-	TRBV11-2	TRBJ2-1	-	TGTGCCAGCAGCGAAGGGTGGCGGGGCTCCTACAATGAGCAGTTCTTC	CASSEGWRGSYNEQFF
-	TRBV29-1	TRBJ1-1	-	TGCAGCGGGCGGGGGGGTAACACTGAAGCTTTCTTT	CSGRGGNTEAFF
-	TRBV9	TRBJ2-6	-	TGTGCCAGCAGCGTAGGGTGGGCAGCTGGGGCCAACGTCCTGACTTTC	CASSVGWAAGANVLTF
-	TRBV29-1	TRBJ1-5	-	TGCAGCGCTGTGCTTTGGGGAGGAAATCAGCCCCAGCATTTT	CSAVLWGGNQPQHF
TRBD1	TRBV2	TRBJ1-2	-	TGTGCCAGCAGTCAAACAGGGGTTCGTAGCTATGGCTACACCTTC	CASSQTGVRSYGYTF
TRBD1	TRBV7-9	TRBJ2-7	-	TGTGCCAGCAGGACCACAGGGGGCGGCGACTACGAGCAGTACTTC	CASRTTGGGDYEQYF
TRBD2	TRBV7-2	TRBJ2-1	-	TGTGCCAGCAGCTTAGGTCCTAGCGGGAGGATGGAGCAGTTCTTC	CASSLGPSGRMEQFF
TRBD2	TRBV30	TRBJ2-1	-	TGTGCCTGGAGTCGCCTTAGCGGGAGGGCTGGCAATGAGCAGTTCTTC	CAWSRLSGRAGNEQFF
-	TRBV5-6	TRBJ1-2	-	TGTGCCAGCAGCTTGAGTGGGCGGTCTAACTATGGCTACACCTTC	CASSLSGRSNYGYTF
-	TRBV15	TRBJ1-4	few	TGTGCCACCAGCAGAGGAGGGGCTGGGGAAAAACTGTTTTTT	CATSRGGAGEKLFF
TRBD2	TRBV15	TRBJ2-5	-	TGTGCCACCAGCAGAGAGGGAGGACTAGCGGAGACCCAGTACTTC	CATSREGGLAETQYF
TRBD2	TRBV7-3	TRBJ2-7	-	TGTGCCAGCTGGCCTAGCGGGAGCTCCTACGAGCAGTACTTC	CASWPSGSSYEQYF
-	TRBV5-1	TRBJ1-2	-	TGCGCCAGCCGCCCAACAGCCAACTATGGCTACACCTTC	CASRPTANYGYTF
-	TRBV7-8	TRBJ2-5	-	TGTGCCAGCAGCCTGGGGACCCAGATTAGGACCCAGTACTTC	CASSLGTQIRTQYF
-	TRBV29-1	TRBJ1-2	-	TGCAGCGTTGAAGAACAGGGTTGGACCTTC	CSVEEQGWTF
-	TRBV6-1	TRBJ2-3	-	TGTGCCAGCAGTGACTCGATAGCCACAGATACGCAGTATTTT	CASSDSIATDTQYF
-	TRBV12-5	TRBJ2-5	-	TGTGCTAGTGGTTTCCCCAGGGGATGGGGGCACGAGACCCAGTACTTC	CASGFPRGWGHETQYF
-	TRBV4-1	TRBJ1-2	-	TGCGCCAGCAGCCAAGGGTTTAAACAGAGAAACTATGGCTACACCTTC	CASSQGFKQRNYGYTF